This TCR beta chain appears in the sequencing data of a study of CD8+CD57+ T cells in acquired aplastic anemia listed by TCRdb under 2018. The study in broad terms: Extracted DNA from sorted CD4+ and CD8+ cells averaged approximately 3 ug, ranging from about 0.17 to 30 ug. Healthy donor samples averaged approximately 10 million reads for CD4+ and under 12 million for CD8+ cells.

General conclusions and limits of the study: No significant difference in CD8+ Simpson's diversity was found between patients and healthy controls (P=0.060). Around 27 CD8+ CDR3 sequences were shared between patients and controls but appeared highly expressed in patients and within their immunodominant clones.

In the study, sorted CD4+ and CD8+ blood T cells from patients with severe aplastic anemia and from healthy subjects underwent deep sequencing of TCR repertoires. Ficoll-Paque density gradient centrifugation was used to isolate peripheral blood mononuclear cells. Before DNA extraction, CD4+ and CD8+ T cells were sorted with FACS or magnetic beads. This clonotype was counted a single time. The antigen this receptor binds is unknown. No much larger clone is present one base from it, and per-base qualities are unavailable. A single read constitutes weak evidence. Profiling of TCR beta VDJ combinations and CDR3 sequences used genomic DNA as the template. TCR repertoire sequencing was run on an Illumina HiSeq 2000. As for the original processing: TRBV/TRBJ rearrangement plots, CDR3 size and DJ length profiles, and Simpson's diversity index were used to assess repertoires. Whichever DNA sequence was most abundant in the deep sequencing data was defined as the immunodominant clone. CDR3 amino acid sequences were checked for sharing across subjects and were also compared against the VDJdb database and published repertoires. Clones were called with MiXCR by TCRdb after fastp trimmed the public reads at Q25, and only in-frame beta chains were retained. A single entry per CDR3 protein holds the most common genes and DNA from its merged rows. TCRdb assigned the V and J calls; the authors' analysis was not used. Here the sample has 100,000 to 150,000 distinct CDR3 sequences; about half occur a single time. The ten largest clones capture 2.5% of the sample.

Inclusive of the bounding cysteine and phenylalanine, the CDR3 is 11 residues long. Only the CDR3 DNA is retained, 33 bases long and in frame from the first base. For CDR1 and CDR2, the germline V gene lists SQVTM and ANQGSEA. V is shortened by 4 bases, J by 12 bases, and the region joining them spans 16 bases. This sequence uses TRBV29-1 and TRBJ2-7; a tentative D match to TRBD1 spans 6 bases. Sequencing used sorted CD4+, CD8+, or CD8+CD57+ T cells (not recorded which) from PBMCs. This receptor was obtained from a human donor in good health, serving as a control. The DNA is TGCAGCGTTGTGTGGGGGCCTAGATCGTACTTC. This gives the protein CSVVWGPRSYF.